This T cell receptor beta chain came from a study of blood T cell repertoires in COVID-19. About the research overall: Italy, Spain and the United States were the sources of the convalescent and acute COVID-19 samples. Sources were T cells, B-cell-depleted T cells, or PBMCs; the material itself was cDNA or gDNA.

V lost 5 bases, J lost 1 base, and 5 bases lay in between. This CDR3 comprises 12 residues. Germline V gene sequence: CDR1 MNHEY, CDR2 SMNVEV (reference sequence). In the study's own analysis: Reference gene primer amplification in the assay estimated nucleated cell counts. Data came from immunoSEQ multiplex PCR; TCRdb stores just in-frame clones and leaves some out. V, J and clone size derive from that table, while D and trimming were established from the DNA sequence. Of fewer than 130,000 clones in the sample, over 65% are singletons; the top ten hold about 4.1%. The TCR sequence derives from a woman of 80 years or more with acute or convalescent COVID-19. The chain combines TRBV27 with TRBJ1-1; D gene unclear. Sequencing used peripheral blood. The CDR3 here is CASSGGNTEAFF. The DNA for the CDR3 is TGTGCCAGCAGTGGAGGGAACACTGAAGCTTTCTTT.